This T cell receptor (beta chain) came from a study of control samples from healthy donors and cancer patients. Clones were sequenced by immunoSEQ multiplex PCR, and TCRdb holds only the in-frame ones, with some missing. The sample contains about 15,000 clones, about 80% of which appear only once. From germline, CDR1 is LGHNA and CDR2 YSLEER. This CDR3 is 16 amino acids long. V was trimmed by 2 bases and J by 7 bases, leaving 20 bases between them. This receptor was taken from a female donor with lung cancer. Sequencing was carried out using formalin-fixed, paraffin-embedded tissue. The V call is TRBV4-3, the J call TRBJ1-2; D possibly corresponds to TRBD1 (5 bases). The CDR3 DNA is TGCGCCAGCAGCCAAACGGGGGGGGGTACGAGCGGTGGCTACACCTTC. This translates into CASSQTGGGTSGGYTF.